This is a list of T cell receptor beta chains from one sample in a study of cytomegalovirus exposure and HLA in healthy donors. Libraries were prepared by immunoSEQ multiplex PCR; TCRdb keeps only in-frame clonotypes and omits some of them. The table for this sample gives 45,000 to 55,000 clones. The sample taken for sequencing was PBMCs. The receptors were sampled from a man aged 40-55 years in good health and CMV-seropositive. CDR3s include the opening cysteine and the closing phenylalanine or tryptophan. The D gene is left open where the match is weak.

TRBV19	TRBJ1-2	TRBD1	CASSPGQGVDGYTF	TGTGCCAGTAGTCCGGGACAGGGAGTAGACGGCTACACCTTC
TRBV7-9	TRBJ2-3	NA	CASSLVGPAGRDTQYF	TGTGCCAGCAGCTTAGTGGGTCCCGCGGGGAGAGATACGCAGTATTTT
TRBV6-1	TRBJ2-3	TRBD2	CASGLTSGGTDTQYF	TGTGCCAGCGGCCTGACTAGCGGGGGCACAGATACGCAGTATTTT
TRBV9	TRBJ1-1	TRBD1	CASSVDFLDREKAEAFF	TGTGCCAGCAGCGTAGATTTCCTCGACAGGGAGAAGGCCGAAGCTTTCTTT
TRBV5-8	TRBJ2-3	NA	CASSLDELSYTDTQYF	TGTGCCAGCAGCTTGGACGAACTTTCTTACACAGATACGCAGTATTTT
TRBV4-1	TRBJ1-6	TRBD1	CASSQGGQGVNSPLHF	TGCGCCAGCAGCCAAGGGGGACAGGGAGTCAATTCACCCCTCCACTTT
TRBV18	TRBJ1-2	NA	CASSREKAGVGGNGYTF	TGTGCCAGCTCACGAGAGAAAGCGGGGGTAGGTGGTAATGGCTACACCTTC
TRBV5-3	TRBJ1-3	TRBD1	CARSLKGGRDTIYF	TGTGCCAGAAGCCTGAAAGGGGGCCGGGACACCATATATTTT
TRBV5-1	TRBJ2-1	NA	CASSYYRDNGDEQFF	TGCGCCAGCAGCTATTACAGGGATAATGGTGATGAGCAGTTCTTC
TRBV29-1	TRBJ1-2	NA	CSVEAGNGYTF	TGCAGCGTTGAGGCAGGGAACGGCTACACCTTC
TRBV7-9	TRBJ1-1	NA	CASSLTGATEAFF	TGTGCCAGCAGTTTGACAGGTGCCACTGAAGCTTTCTTT
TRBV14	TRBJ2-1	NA	CASSQGGEGSEQFF	TGTGCCAGCAGCCAAGGGGGAGAAGGTAGTGAGCAGTTCTTC
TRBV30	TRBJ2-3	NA	CAWSVELGVYTQYF	TGTGCCTGGAGTGTCGAGCTAGGAGTCTATACGCAGTATTTT
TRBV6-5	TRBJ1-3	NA	CASSTQGHTIYF	TGTGCCAGCAGTACACAGGGACACACCATATATTTT
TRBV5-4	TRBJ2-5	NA	CASSPSGKETQYF	TGTGCCAGCAGCCCCTCCGGGAAAGAGACCCAGTACTTC
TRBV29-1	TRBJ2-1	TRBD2	CSARLAGGYEQFF	TGCAGCGCCCGACTAGCGGGAGGATATGAGCAGTTCTTC
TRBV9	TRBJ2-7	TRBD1	CASSVEDRAAYEQYF	TGTGCCAGCAGCGTAGAGGACAGGGCTGCCTACGAGCAGTACTTC
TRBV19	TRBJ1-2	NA	CASKNRAGGYTF	TGTGCCAGTAAGAACAGGGCCGGTGGCTACACCTTC
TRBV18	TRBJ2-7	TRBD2	CASSPISGRRYEQYF	TGTGCCAGCTCACCGATAAGCGGGAGGCGGTACGAGCAGTACTTC
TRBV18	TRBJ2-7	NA	CASSPRVGQGSTYEQYF	TGTGCCAGCTCACCACGGGTAGGGCAGGGTTCTACCTACGAGCAGTACTTC
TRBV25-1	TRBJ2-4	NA	CASSDWDLAKNIQYF	TGTGCCAGCAGTGATTGGGACTTAGCCAAAAACATTCAGTACTTC
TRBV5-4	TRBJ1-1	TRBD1	CASSSPGTEVNTEAFF	TGTGCCAGCAGCTCCCCCGGGACAGAAGTCAACACTGAAGCTTTCTTT
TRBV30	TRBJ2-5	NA	CAWSPLANQETQYF	TGTGCCTGGAGCCCCCTAGCGAACCAAGAGACCCAGTACTTC
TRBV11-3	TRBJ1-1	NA	CASSLSAETEAFF	TGTGCCAGCAGCTTAAGCGCCGAGACTGAAGCTTTCTTT